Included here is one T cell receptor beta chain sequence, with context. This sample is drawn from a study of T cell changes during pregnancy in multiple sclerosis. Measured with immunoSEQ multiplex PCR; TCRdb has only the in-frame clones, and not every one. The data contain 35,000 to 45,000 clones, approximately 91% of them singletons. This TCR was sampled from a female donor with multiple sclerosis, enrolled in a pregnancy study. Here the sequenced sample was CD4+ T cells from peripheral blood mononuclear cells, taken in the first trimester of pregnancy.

In DNA, the CDR3 is TGCAGCGTTGAAGTCTCGTCCACAGATACGCAGTATTTT. It codes for CSVEVSSTDTQYF. The chain links TRBV29-1 to TRBJ2-3; no reliable D call. Germline V gene lookup returns CDR1 SQVTM and CDR2 ANQGSEA. This CDR3 has 13 residues. Trimming took off 1 base at V and 2 bases at J, with 7 bases between the two ends.